This T cell receptor beta chain was retrieved from a study of early T cells in non-severe SARS-CoV-2 infection. About the study: Sequencing of unsorted whole blood was done on bulk RNA, leaving chains unpaired.

V lost 8 bases and J 2 bases, leaving 16 bases between the germline ends. This CDR3 contains 14 residues. The V gene's germline CDR1 is DFQATT and CDR2 SNEGSKA (reference sequence). General observations from the study: Private and CD4 specificities were missed by VDJdb matching, skewed to anti-spike CD8.

In the case of this clonotype: The antigen remains undetermined.

The TCR library protocol attached unique molecular identifiers to the individual cDNA molecules. TCRdb analysed the 5' RACE reads with MiXCR anew, one entry per CDR3 protein. The sample lists about 76,000 distinct CDR3 sequences, 15% to 19% occurring once. The chain uses TRBV20-1 and TRBJ2-1; unclear D gene. The TCR originated in an adult who was a healthcare worker with PCR-confirmed SARS-CoV-2 infection or an uninfected control (not recorded which). The sequenced sample consisted of whole blood. This CDR3 is CSCASHRAYNEQFF. The CDR3 DNA reads TGCAGTTGCGCGTCCCATAGAGCCTACAATGAGCAGTTCTTC.